The next 13 T cell receptor beta chains were all read from a single sample in a study of blood T cell repertoires in COVID-19. Repertoires were generated with immunoSEQ multiplex PCR, while TCRdb's copy carries only in-frame clones and drops some. The sample has some 450,000 clones; 88% are singletons. Sequencing input: peripheral blood. These receptors originate from a woman aged 45-65 years with COVID-19, enrolled during active disease.

V gene TRBV27 combines with J gene TRBJ1-3; 8 nucleotides agree with TRBD1. This CDR3 spans 17 amino acids. The V gene end was trimmed by 3 bases and the J gene end by 1 base; junction bases not matched to a gene: 8. Germline CDR1 reads MNHEY; CDR2 reads SMNVEV (reference sequence). CDR3 bases: TGTGCCAGCAGTTTGGAGTCCCACAGGGGGTCTGGAAACACCATATATTTT. This sequence encodes CASSLESHRGSGNTIYF.

This chain joins TRBV3-1 (or the pseudogene TRBV3-2) and TRBJ2-1; 9 nucleotides match TRBD2. The V and J ends lost 1 base and 7 bases, in that order; junction bases with no gene match: 11. This CDR3 is 17 amino acids long. Germline V lookup: CDR1 LGHDT, CDR2 YNNKEL (reference sequence). The CDR3: CASSQGGARGGWNEQFF. As DNA, the CDR3 is TGTGCCAGCAGCCAAGGGGGCGCGCGGGGGGGATGGAATGAGCAGTTCTTC.

The genes are TRBV27 and TRBJ1-5; D not certain. The V gene lost 11 bases and the J gene lost 0 bases, with 14 bases spanning the gap. The CDR3 contains 14 residues. Germline loops: CDR1 MNHEY, CDR2 SMNVEV (reference sequence). This chain's CDR3 is CASGVGYSNQPQHF. The CDR3 DNA follows: TGTGCCTCCGGGGTGGGGTATAGCAATCAGCCCCAGCATTTT.

This chain uses TRBV29-1 with TRBJ2-7; D perhaps matches TRBD1 (5 bases). Between the trimmed V and J ends, which lost 6 bases and 5 bases, there was a span of 14 bases. The V gene's germline CDR1 is SQVTM and CDR2 ANQGSEA. The length of the CDR3 is 12 residues. CDR3 residues: CSVYPTGDEQYF. The CDR3 DNA is TGCAGCGTGTACCCCACAGGAGACGAGCAGTACTTC.

J is TRBJ1-1 and V is TRBV11-2, with a possible D match to TRBD1 (5 bases). Germline V gene lookup returns CDR1 SGHAT and CDR2 FQNNGV. The length of the CDR3 is 13 residues. V shed 5 bases and J shed 5 bases, with 12 bases lying between them. CDR3 nucleotides: TGTGCCAGCAGCCTGGGGGGTCATACTGAAGCTTTCTTT. As protein: CASSLGGHTEAFF.

The chain couples TRBV6-6 to TRBJ1-2; D gene unclear. This CDR3 region has 12 residues. Germline V lookup: CDR1 MNHNY, CDR2 SVGAGI (reference sequence). V was pared by 5 bases and J by 4 bases, with 8 bases between. In nucleotides, the CDR3 is TGTGCCAGCAGTCCTAGGAGCTATGGCTACACCTTC. Its protein product is CASSPRSYGYTF.

V is TRBV20-1 and J is TRBJ2-2; 9 positions match TRBD1. Germline-derived CDR1 and CDR2 are DFQATT and SNEGSKA (reference sequence). This CDR3 spans 16 amino acids. The trim removed 3 bases at V and 4 bases at J, leaving 9 bases unmatched. CDR3 bases: TGCAGTGCTAGTCCGTTTGGGGACAGGGTCACCGGGGAGCTGTTTTTT. Protein: CSASPFGDRVTGELFF.

The chain joins TRBV10-3 to TRBJ1-2, with 7 bases aligning to TRBD1. This CDR3 contains 10 residues. Trimming removed 10 bases from V and 8 bases from J; junction bases left unmatched: 4. Germline values: CDR1 ENHRY, CDR2 SYGVKD. The CDR3 nucleotides read TGTGCCACCGGACAGGCGGGCTACACCTTC. Amino acids: CATGQAGYTF.

The genes are TRBV28 and TRBJ1-5, with a tentative D call TRBD1 (5 bases). The length of the CDR3 is 13 residues. V gave up 3 bases and J gave up 11 bases, with 14 bases separating them. Looked up from germline, CDR1 is MDHEN and CDR2 is SYDVKM. Here the CDR3 reads CASSLSLGGAQHF. CDR3 DNA: TGTGCCAGCAGTTTGAGCTTGGGGGGAGCCCAGCATTTT.

The genes are TRBV3-1 (or the pseudogene TRBV3-2) and TRBJ2-7; TRBD2 is a possible D gene (5 bases). With 3 bases removed from V and 2 bases from J, the gap between germline ends came to 11 bases. The CDR3 consists of 14 residues. The germline CDR1 and CDR2 sequences are LGHDT and YNNKEL (reference sequence). The CDR3 loop is CASSHGTLAYEQYF. The CDR3 DNA reads as TGTGCCAGCAGCCATGGCACACTAGCCTACGAGCAGTACTTC.

Here the CDR3 DNA reads TGCGCCAGCAGCCCCGGTCGGGACATAGCTTACGAGCAGTACTTC. This codes for CASSPGRDIAYEQYF. The chain is built from TRBV5-1 and TRBJ2-7; D perhaps matches TRBD1 (6 bases). Trimming left V 4 bases short and J 4 bases short, with 18 bases between. The germline V gene has CDR1 SGHRS and CDR2 YFSETQ. The CDR3 is made up of 15 amino acids.

The V and J genes are TRBV5-6 and TRBJ2-7; 7 nucleotides line up with TRBD1. This CDR3 has 13 amino acids. With V trimmed by 6 bases and J by 5 bases, 8 bases remained unmatched. Germline V gives CDR1 SGHDT, CDR2 YYEEEE. CDR3 in amino acids: CASTRGTVDEQYF. The CDR3 DNA reads as TGTGCCAGCACCAGAGGGACAGTGGACGAGCAGTACTTC.

The V and J genes are TRBV28 and TRBJ2-7, with D hard to call. V lost 9 bases and J lost 3, with 18 bases in between. The CDR3 totals 14 residues. Germline V gene lookup returns CDR1 MDHEN and CDR2 SYDVKM. CDR3 DNA sequence: TGTGCCAGGGCCCCCAGGCACAGTAACTACGAGCAGTACTTC. Protein: CARAPRHSNYEQYF.